This TCR beta chain was identified in a study of shared clonotypes between healthy human individuals. Naive-designated CD8 cells lacked CD45RO, were positively enriched for CCR7, and omitted terminally differentiated effector memory CD45RA+ cells. Germline CDR1 and CDR2: SEHNR and FQNEAQ (reference sequence). CDR3 size: 18 residues. The V gene end was trimmed by 4 bases and the J gene end by 6 bases; junction bases not matched to a gene: 9. Profiled with immunoSEQ multiplex PCR; TCRdb holds only in-frame clones, not every one. The sample lists under 2,000,000 clones, just under 95% occurring once. The sequence was collected from a man between 18 and 35 years old in good health. This chain uses TRBV7-9 with TRBJ2-2, with TRBD2 matching over 15 bases. The sequenced material came from naive CD8+ T cells sorted from blood. The CDR3 DNA follows: TGTGCCAGCAGCTCGACCGGACTAGCGGGAGGGCAGGCCGGGGAGCTGTTTTTT. Amino acids: CASSSTGLAGGQAGELFF. Together with reference TRBV7-9 and TRBJ2-2, the CDR3 gives the full variable domain: DTGVSQNPRHKITKRGQNVTFRCDPISEHNRLYWYRQTLGQGPEFLTYFQNEAQLEKSRLLSDRFSAERPKGSFSTLEIQRTEQGDSAMYLCASSSTGLAGGQAGELFFGEGSRLTVL.